This TCR beta chain was retrieved from a study of early T cells in non-severe SARS-CoV-2 infection. Study as a whole: Sequenced material consisted of bulk RNA (from unsorted whole blood), and chains were unpaired.

Unique molecular identifiers tagged individual cDNA molecules. Each CDR3 protein gets one entry after TCRdb re-called the 5' RACE reads with MiXCR. Of approximately 64,000 distinct CDR3 sequences listed, 20% to 25% were seen once; the top ten hold 15% to 20%. This clonotype turned up a few times. Per the germline V gene, CDR1 is SNHLY and CDR2 is FYNNEI. The ends were cut back, 5 bases at V and 4 bases at J, with 6 bases in the middle. The CDR3 length is 12 residues. The material sequenced was whole blood, taken at baseline. This TCR came from an adult who was a healthcare worker with PCR-confirmed SARS-CoV-2 infection or an uninfected control (not recorded which). The chain uses TRBV2 and TRBJ1-3; D uncertain. The DNA of the CDR3 is TGTGCCAGCAGTCGTGAAGGAAACACCATATATTTT. Protein product: CASSREGNTIYF.